This is a list of T cell receptor beta chains from one sample in a study of cytomegalovirus exposure and HLA in healthy donors. Using immunoSEQ multiplex PCR, the repertoire was profiled, and TCRdb retains in-frame clones only, with some absent. This sample carries about 43,000 clones, roughly half of them seen once, and the ten largest clones take 6%. The specimen was PBMCs. The source of these receptors is a man between 60 and 75 years old in good health and CMV-seronegative. Both conserved end residues are part of each CDR3. Each record gives: V gene, D gene, clone size, CDR3 length, J gene, CDR3 DNA, CDR3 protein. The D gene is left open where the match is weak. Part of the rows lack a size; the others show once, few, many or a class for expanded clones.

v_call: TRBV28
d_call: TRBD2
clone_size: -
cdr3_length: 15
j_call: TRBJ2-1
cdr3_nt: TGTGCCAGCAGTTTATGGGCTAGCGGGAGGAATGAGCAGTTCTTC
cdr3_aa: CASSLWASGRNEQFF

v_call: TRBV10-3
d_call: TRBD1
clone_size: -
cdr3_length: 14
j_call: TRBJ1-2
cdr3_nt: TGTGCCAATAAAGGACAGGGAGTTAACTATGGCTACACCTTC
cdr3_aa: CANKGQGVNYGYTF

v_call: TRBV7-9
d_call: TRBD1
clone_size: -
cdr3_length: 15
j_call: TRBJ1-2
cdr3_nt: TGTGCCAGCAGCCCCCCGGGACAGGGGGTATCTGGCTACACCTTC
cdr3_aa: CASSPPGQGVSGYTF

v_call: TRBV30
d_call: TRBD1
clone_size: -
cdr3_length: 12
j_call: TRBJ1-5
cdr3_nt: TGTGCCTTAGGACAGGGTGAAACACCCCAGCATTTT
cdr3_aa: CALGQGETPQHF

v_call: TRBV29-1
d_call: TRBD2
clone_size: few
cdr3_length: 13
j_call: TRBJ2-1
cdr3_nt: TGCAGCGTTGGTAGCGGGGATGGGGGTGAGCAGTTCTTC
cdr3_aa: CSVGSGDGGEQFF

v_call: TRBV2
d_call: -
clone_size: -
cdr3_length: 14
j_call: TRBJ1-1
cdr3_nt: TGTGCCAGCAGTGTACGGGGATCGAACACTGAAGCTTTCTTT
cdr3_aa: CASSVRGSNTEAFF

v_call: TRBV7-9
d_call: TRBD2
clone_size: -
cdr3_length: 15
j_call: TRBJ2-1
cdr3_nt: TGTGCCAGCAGCGCAGGACTAGCGGGAGCTGTGGAGCAGTTCTTC
cdr3_aa: CASSAGLAGAVEQFF

v_call: TRBV6-1
d_call: -
clone_size: medium-sized
cdr3_length: 14
j_call: TRBJ2-5
cdr3_nt: TGTGCCAGCACCCATCGGGAGAGCGGAGAGACCCAGTACTTC
cdr3_aa: CASTHRESGETQYF

v_call: TRBV27
d_call: TRBD1
clone_size: many
cdr3_length: 15
j_call: TRBJ2-7
cdr3_nt: TGTGCCAGCAGCCCCGACAGGGCCGCTTCCTACGAGCAGTACTTC
cdr3_aa: CASSPDRAASYEQYF

v_call: TRBV7-9
d_call: TRBD1
clone_size: -
cdr3_length: 17
j_call: TRBJ2-5
cdr3_nt: TGTGCCAGCAGCTTACTACAGGGGGCCCGAGCTACAGAGACCCAGTACTTC
cdr3_aa: CASSLLQGARATETQYF

v_call: TRBV30
d_call: -
clone_size: few
cdr3_length: 16
j_call: TRBJ1-1
cdr3_nt: TGTGCCTGGAGTGGGCCGGGGGGGGTGAGGAACACTGAAGCTTTCTTT
cdr3_aa: CAWSGPGGVRNTEAFF

v_call: TRBV19
d_call: -
clone_size: few
cdr3_length: 14
j_call: TRBJ1-1
cdr3_nt: TGTGCCAGTAGTATTCGCGGGAGAGAGACTGAAGCTTTCTTT
cdr3_aa: CASSIRGRETEAFF

v_call: TRBV4-3
d_call: -
clone_size: few
cdr3_length: 13
j_call: TRBJ2-6
cdr3_nt: TGCGCCAGCAGCCAAGTGGCAGCGGACGTCCTGACTTTC
cdr3_aa: CASSQVAADVLTF

v_call: TRBV9
d_call: TRBD2
clone_size: once
cdr3_length: 15
j_call: TRBJ2-7
cdr3_nt: TGTGCCAGCAGCAAAGGGGCGGGAGGGGAGAACGAGCAGTACTTC
cdr3_aa: CASSKGAGGENEQYF

v_call: TRBV6-5
d_call: TRBD2
clone_size: few
cdr3_length: 15
j_call: TRBJ2-7
cdr3_nt: TGTGCCAGCAGTAGGGGGACTAGCCCCCAGGAGAGGCAGTACTTC
cdr3_aa: CASSRGTSPQERQYF

v_call: TRBV2
d_call: TRBD2
clone_size: few
cdr3_length: 12
j_call: TRBJ2-7
cdr3_nt: TGTGCCAGCATAAGGGAGGGCTACGAGCAGTACTTC
cdr3_aa: CASIREGYEQYF

v_call: TRBV27
d_call: -
clone_size: -
cdr3_length: 14
j_call: TRBJ1-4
cdr3_nt: TGTGCCAGCAGTCGACAGGCAACTAATGAAAAACTGTTTTTT
cdr3_aa: CASSRQATNEKLFF

v_call: TRBV19
d_call: -
clone_size: -
cdr3_length: 14
j_call: TRBJ1-3
cdr3_nt: TGTGCCACCAGGCCGATCTCCTCTGGAAACACCATATATTTT
cdr3_aa: CATRPISSGNTIYF

v_call: TRBV4-2
d_call: TRBD2
clone_size: -
cdr3_length: 17
j_call: TRBJ2-2
cdr3_nt: TGTGCCAGCAGCTCCCGACTAGCGGGAGATGCGGCCGGGGAGCTGTTTTTT
cdr3_aa: CASSSRLAGDAAGELFF

v_call: TRBV7-6
d_call: -
clone_size: -
cdr3_length: 19
j_call: TRBJ1-4
cdr3_nt: TGTGCCAGCAGCCGAAGAGCCTCATCCGGCCCCGGGGATGTAGAAAAACTGTTTTTT
cdr3_aa: CASSRRASSGPGDVEKLFF

v_call: TRBV7-3
d_call: -
clone_size: few
cdr3_length: 13
j_call: TRBJ1-3
cdr3_nt: TGTGCCAGCAGCTTAGGCGGAGGAAACACCATATATTTT
cdr3_aa: CASSLGGGNTIYF

v_call: TRBV7-3
d_call: -
clone_size: -
cdr3_length: 14
j_call: TRBJ2-2
cdr3_nt: TGTGCCAGCAGCGCAACGGTCAATACCGGGGAGCTGTTTTTT
cdr3_aa: CASSATVNTGELFF

v_call: TRBV6-1
d_call: TRBD1
clone_size: few
cdr3_length: 15
j_call: TRBJ1-2
cdr3_nt: TGTGCCAGCAGTGACGACAGGGGCCTTTCGTATGGCTACACCTTC
cdr3_aa: CASSDDRGLSYGYTF

v_call: TRBV7-9
d_call: -
clone_size: few
cdr3_length: 12
j_call: TRBJ2-1
cdr3_nt: TGTGCCAGCAGCTTAATCGGGAATGAGCAGTTCTTC
cdr3_aa: CASSLIGNEQFF

v_call: TRBV7-2
d_call: TRBD1
clone_size: -
cdr3_length: 13
j_call: TRBJ1-2
cdr3_nt: TGTGCCAGCAGCACGGACAGGGGAGATGGCTACACCTTC
cdr3_aa: CASSTDRGDGYTF

v_call: TRBV4-1
d_call: -
clone_size: few
cdr3_length: 14
j_call: TRBJ1-2
cdr3_nt: TGCGCCAGCAGCCTCCGGGACGTACAGGGTGGCTACACCTTC
cdr3_aa: CASSLRDVQGGYTF

v_call: TRBV19
d_call: -
clone_size: -
cdr3_length: 13
j_call: TRBJ1-2
cdr3_nt: TGTGCCGTGGGGGGAAGGGCGAGCTATGGCTACACCTTC
cdr3_aa: CAVGGRASYGYTF

v_call: TRBV27
d_call: -
clone_size: -
cdr3_length: 14
j_call: TRBJ1-5
cdr3_nt: TGTGCCAGCAGAAAAGGAGGGGTCAATCAGCCCCAGCATTTT
cdr3_aa: CASRKGGVNQPQHF

v_call: TRBV2
d_call: -
clone_size: -
cdr3_length: 16
j_call: TRBJ1-5
cdr3_nt: TGTGCCAGCAGTGAATTGTGGGACTTGAGCAATCAGCCCCAGCATTTT
cdr3_aa: CASSELWDLSNQPQHF

v_call: TRBV5-1
d_call: -
clone_size: few
cdr3_length: 15
j_call: TRBJ2-7
cdr3_nt: TGCGCCAGCAGCTCGTCCGGACTAAGGAGCTACGAGCAGTACTTC
cdr3_aa: CASSSSGLRSYEQYF

v_call: TRBV14
d_call: -
clone_size: -
cdr3_length: 12
j_call: TRBJ2-5
cdr3_nt: TGTGCCAGCAGCTTAGGGGTAGAGACCCAGTACTTC
cdr3_aa: CASSLGVETQYF

v_call: TRBV5-1
d_call: -
clone_size: -
cdr3_length: 12
j_call: TRBJ2-7
cdr3_nt: TGCGCCAGCAGCTTGGGTGCGGTCGAGCAGTACTTC
cdr3_aa: CASSLGAVEQYF

v_call: TRBV5-6
d_call: -
clone_size: medium-sized
cdr3_length: 13
j_call: TRBJ2-7
cdr3_nt: TGTGCCAGCAGCTTCAGGCTAGCCGCGGAGCAGTACTTC
cdr3_aa: CASSFRLAAEQYF

v_call: TRBV7-2
d_call: -
clone_size: -
cdr3_length: 14
j_call: TRBJ1-4
cdr3_nt: TGTGCCAGCAGCTTATATGCAACTAATGAAAAACTGTTTTTT
cdr3_aa: CASSLYATNEKLFF

v_call: TRBV5-1
d_call: TRBD1
clone_size: few
cdr3_length: 16
j_call: TRBJ1-4
cdr3_nt: TGCGCCAGCAGCTTCGAACCGACAGGGGGAGGTGAAAAACTGTTTTTT
cdr3_aa: CASSFEPTGGGEKLFF

v_call: TRBV9
d_call: -
clone_size: -
cdr3_length: 14
j_call: TRBJ1-1
cdr3_nt: TGTGCCAGCAGCGTAGTCGGGGGGGAGACTGAAGCTTTCTTT
cdr3_aa: CASSVVGGETEAFF

v_call: TRBV9
d_call: TRBD2
clone_size: -
cdr3_length: 14
j_call: TRBJ2-7
cdr3_nt: TGTGCCAGCAGCGTAGGCGGGAGGGCCCACGAGCAGTACTTC
cdr3_aa: CASSVGGRAHEQYF

v_call: TRBV28
d_call: -
clone_size: few
cdr3_length: 16
j_call: TRBJ2-7
cdr3_nt: TGTGCCAGCAGCCTGGAAGGACTCACTATCGTGAACGAGCAGTACTTC
cdr3_aa: CASSLEGLTIVNEQYF

v_call: TRBV28
d_call: TRBD1
clone_size: once
cdr3_length: 13
j_call: TRBJ1-5
cdr3_nt: TGTGCCAGCCGGGGACAGCGGGCTCAGCCCCAGCATTTT
cdr3_aa: CASRGQRAQPQHF

v_call: TRBV5-1
d_call: TRBD1
clone_size: few
cdr3_length: 15
j_call: TRBJ1-2
cdr3_nt: TGCGCCAGCAGCTTTGGGGGACAGGCTGGTTATGGCTACACCTTC
cdr3_aa: CASSFGGQAGYGYTF

v_call: TRBV5-1
d_call: TRBD2
clone_size: few
cdr3_length: 14
j_call: TRBJ2-5
cdr3_nt: TGCGCCAGCAGCCAATTGGGAGGGATAGAGACCCAGTACTTC
cdr3_aa: CASSQLGGIETQYF

v_call: TRBV10-3
d_call: -
clone_size: -
cdr3_length: 16
j_call: TRBJ2-2
cdr3_nt: TGTGCCATCAGTGAGTCGGCCAGGGCGAACACCGGGGAGCTGTTTTTT
cdr3_aa: CAISESARANTGELFF

v_call: TRBV5-1
d_call: TRBD2
clone_size: few
cdr3_length: 15
j_call: TRBJ2-5
cdr3_nt: TGCGCCAGCAGCCCCGGGACTAGCGGGGGAGAGACCCAGTACTTC
cdr3_aa: CASSPGTSGGETQYF

v_call: TRBV5-1
d_call: TRBD2
clone_size: few
cdr3_length: 14
j_call: TRBJ2-7
cdr3_nt: TGCGCCAGCAGCTTGCAGGGAGGGGTATACGAGCAGTACTTC
cdr3_aa: CASSLQGGVYEQYF

v_call: TRBV6-6
d_call: -
clone_size: -
cdr3_length: 12
j_call: TRBJ2-1
cdr3_nt: TGTGCCAGCAGTTTTCAGGGTGATGAGCAGTTCTTC
cdr3_aa: CASSFQGDEQFF

v_call: TRBV11-1
d_call: -
clone_size: -
cdr3_length: 15
j_call: TRBJ2-7
cdr3_nt: TGTGCCAGCAGCTTAGACCGATCGAGCTCCTACGAGCAGTACTTC
cdr3_aa: CASSLDRSSSYEQYF

v_call: TRBV5-6
d_call: TRBD1
clone_size: few
cdr3_length: 15
j_call: TRBJ2-5
cdr3_nt: TGTGCCAGCAGCTTGGGGGACAGCATCCAAGAGACCCAGTACTTC
cdr3_aa: CASSLGDSIQETQYF

v_call: TRBV7-6
d_call: TRBD2
clone_size: few
cdr3_length: 16
j_call: TRBJ2-5
cdr3_nt: TGTGCCAGCAGCTTAGACTATAGCGGGAGACCAGAGACCCAGTACTTC
cdr3_aa: CASSLDYSGRPETQYF

v_call: TRBV7-9
d_call: TRBD2
clone_size: -
cdr3_length: 14
j_call: TRBJ2-5
cdr3_nt: TGTGCCAGCAGCCCTCTCCTAGCGGGGAAGACCCAGTACTTC
cdr3_aa: CASSPLLAGKTQYF

v_call: TRBV5-1
d_call: -
clone_size: -
cdr3_length: 12
j_call: TRBJ1-1
cdr3_nt: TGCGCCAGCAGCCCAGCAGGGTTCGGAGCTTTCTTT
cdr3_aa: CASSPAGFGAFF

v_call: TRBV5-1
d_call: TRBD2
clone_size: few
cdr3_length: 14
j_call: TRBJ2-7
cdr3_nt: TGCGCCAGCAGCTTGTACGGGAGGGCCTCCGAGCAGTACTTC
cdr3_aa: CASSLYGRASEQYF

v_call: TRBV6-5
d_call: -
clone_size: once
cdr3_length: 13
j_call: TRBJ1-5
cdr3_nt: TGTGCCAGCACCCACGGGTACAATCAGCCCCAGCATTTT
cdr3_aa: CASTHGYNQPQHF

v_call: TRBV25-1
d_call: -
clone_size: -
cdr3_length: 13
j_call: TRBJ2-7
cdr3_nt: TGTGCCAGCAGGGACAGCAACCGATACGAGCAGTACTTC
cdr3_aa: CASRDSNRYEQYF

v_call: TRBV27
d_call: -
clone_size: -
cdr3_length: 14
j_call: TRBJ2-5
cdr3_nt: TGTGCCAGCAGTCCTACCAGGGCCCAAGAGACCCAGTACTTC
cdr3_aa: CASSPTRAQETQYF

v_call: TRBV25-1
d_call: TRBD1
clone_size: few
cdr3_length: 14
j_call: TRBJ1-5
cdr3_nt: TGTGCCAGCAGTGAACCAGGGGGCATGCAGCCCCAGCATTTT
cdr3_aa: CASSEPGGMQPQHF